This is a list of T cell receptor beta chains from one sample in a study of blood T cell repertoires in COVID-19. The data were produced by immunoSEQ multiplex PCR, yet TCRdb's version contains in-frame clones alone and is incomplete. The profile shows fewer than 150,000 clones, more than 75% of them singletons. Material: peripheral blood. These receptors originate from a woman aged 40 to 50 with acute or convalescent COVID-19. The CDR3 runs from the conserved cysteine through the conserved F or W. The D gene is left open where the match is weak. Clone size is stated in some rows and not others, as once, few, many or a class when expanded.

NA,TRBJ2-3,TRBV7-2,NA,CASSLETINTQYF,TGTGCCAGCAGCTTAGAGACTATAAATACGCAGTATTTT
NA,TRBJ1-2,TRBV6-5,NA,CASSYSISFGGYTF,TGTGCCAGCAGTTACTCGATCTCCTTCGGGGGCTACACCTTC
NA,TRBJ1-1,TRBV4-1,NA,CASSWAKGETQNTEAFF,TGCGCCAGCAGCTGGGCTAAAGGGGAAACCCAGAACACTGAAGCTTTCTTT
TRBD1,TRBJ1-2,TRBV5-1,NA,CASSPGGYGYTF,TGCGCCAGCAGCCCAGGGGGTTATGGCTACACCTTC
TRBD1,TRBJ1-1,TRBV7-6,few,CASSEQGTTEAFF,TGTGCCAGCAGCGAACAGGGGACCACTGAAGCTTTCTTT
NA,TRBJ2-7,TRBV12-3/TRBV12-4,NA,CASSFAESYEQYF,TGTGCCAGCAGTTTCGCGGAATCCTACGAGCAGTACTTC
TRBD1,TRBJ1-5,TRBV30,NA,CAYQPTGGNQPQHF,TGTGCCTACCAACCAACAGGGGGCAATCAGCCCCAGCATTTT
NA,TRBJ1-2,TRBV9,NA,CASSVGGSRYGYTF,TGTGCCAGCAGCGTAGGAGGGTCGAGGTATGGCTACACCTTC
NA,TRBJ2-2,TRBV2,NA,CASSDRAKAGELFF,TGTGCCAGCAGTGACAGGGCCAAGGCCGGGGAGCTGTTTTTT
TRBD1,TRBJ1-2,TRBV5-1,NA,CASSNSGQGYGYTF,TGCGCCAGCAGCAATTCCGGACAGGGCTATGGCTACACCTTC
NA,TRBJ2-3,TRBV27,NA,CASSSPQTASTDTQYF,TGTGCCAGCAGTTCACCCCAGACAGCTAGCACAGATACGCAGTATTTT
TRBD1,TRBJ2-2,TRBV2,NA,CASTQQGRNTGELFF,TGTGCCAGCACCCAACAGGGGAGGAACACCGGGGAGCTGTTTTTT
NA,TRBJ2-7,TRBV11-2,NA,CASSSDRQGVF,TGTGCCAGCAGCTCTGACAGACAAGGGGTCTTC
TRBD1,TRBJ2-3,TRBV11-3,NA,CASSFGQGTDTQYF,TGTGCCAGCAGCTTCGGACAGGGCACAGATACGCAGTATTTT
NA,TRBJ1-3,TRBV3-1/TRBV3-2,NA,CASSLGSSGNTIYF,TGTGCCAGCAGCCTGGGGAGCTCTGGAAACACCATATATTTT
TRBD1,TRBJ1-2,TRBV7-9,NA,CASSLYDRGLSF,TGTGCCAGCAGCTTATATGACAGGGGTCTTTCCTTC
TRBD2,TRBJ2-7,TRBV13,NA,CASSHSGGSYEQYF,TGTGCCAGCAGCCATAGCGGGGGATCCTACGAGCAGTACTTC
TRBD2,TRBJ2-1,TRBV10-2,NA,CASKRGMNNEQFF,TGCGCCAGCAAGCGGGGGATGAACAATGAGCAGTTCTTC
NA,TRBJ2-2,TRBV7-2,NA,CATGRQGWTGELFF,TGTGCCACAGGGCGACAAGGATGGACCGGGGAGCTGTTTTTT
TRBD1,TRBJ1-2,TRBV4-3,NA,CASSQVAAGGNYGYTF,TGCGCCAGCAGCCAAGTGGCGGCAGGGGGCAACTATGGCTACACCTTC
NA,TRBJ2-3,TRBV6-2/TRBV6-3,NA,CASSYWDTTDTQYF,TGTGCCAGCAGTTACTGGGACACCACAGATACGCAGTATTTT
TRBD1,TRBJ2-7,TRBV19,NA,CASSTNWGQGGEQYF,TGTGCCAGTAGTACAAACTGGGGACAGGGTGGCGAGCAGTACTTC
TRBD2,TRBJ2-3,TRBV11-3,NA,CASSLGQAGSFSTDTQYF,TGTGCCAGCAGCTTGGGGCAAGCGGGGTCCTTTAGCACAGATACGCAGTATTTT
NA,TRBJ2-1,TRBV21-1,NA,CASSAYADRGQFF,TGTGCCAGCAGCGCCTACGCCGACAGGGGCCAGTTCTTC
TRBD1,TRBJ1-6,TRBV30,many,CAWSVLLTGADNSPLHF,TGTGCCTGGAGTGTACTCCTGACAGGGGCCGATAATTCACCCCTCCACTTT
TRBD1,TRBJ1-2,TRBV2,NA,CASKGQGDNYGYTF,TGTGCCAGCAAGGGACAGGGGGATAACTATGGCTACACCTTC
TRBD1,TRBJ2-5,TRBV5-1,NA,CASSSKQGGETQYF,TGCGCCAGCAGCTCCAAACAGGGGGGAGAGACCCAGTACTTC
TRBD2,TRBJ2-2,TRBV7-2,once,CASSLVSGGASGELFF,TGTGCCAGCAGCTTAGTTAGCGGGGGGGCCTCCGGGGAGCTGTTTTTT
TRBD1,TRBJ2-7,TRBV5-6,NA,CASSGPDRGSYEQYF,TGTGCCAGCAGCGGTCCGGACAGGGGTTCCTACGAGCAGTACTTC
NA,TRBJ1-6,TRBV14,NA,CASSQYRGSSPLHF,TGTGCCAGCAGCCAATACAGAGGGAGCTCACCCCTCCACTTT
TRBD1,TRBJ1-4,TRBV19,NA,CASSRDRDGEKLFF,TGTGCCAGTAGTAGAGACAGGGATGGTGAAAAACTGTTTTTT
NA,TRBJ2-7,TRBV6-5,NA,CATRGQYEQYF,TGTGCCACTCGAGGGCAATACGAGCAGTACTTC
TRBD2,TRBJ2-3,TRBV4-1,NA,CASSQKVAGGLGTSTDTQYF,TGCGCCAGCAGCCAGAAGGTAGCGGGGGGCTTAGGGACTAGCACAGATACGCAGTATTTT
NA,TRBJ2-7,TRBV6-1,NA,CASSEQGFSYEQYF,TGTGCCAGCAGTGAACAGGGGTTTTCCTACGAGCAGTACTTC
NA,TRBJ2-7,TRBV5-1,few,CASSPTSFRYEQYF,TGCGCCAGCAGTCCCACGAGCTTCAGGTACGAGCAGTACTTC
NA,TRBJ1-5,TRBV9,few,CASSVEPGYNQPQHF,TGTGCCAGCAGCGTAGAACCGGGGTACAATCAGCCCCAGCATTTT
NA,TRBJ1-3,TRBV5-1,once,CASSLAGKGNTIYF,TGCGCCAGCAGCTTGGCAGGGAAAGGAAACACCATATATTTT
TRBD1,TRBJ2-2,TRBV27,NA,CASSLGDRDTGELFF,TGTGCCAGCAGTTTAGGGGACAGGGACACCGGGGAGCTGTTTTTT
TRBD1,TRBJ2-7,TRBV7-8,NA,CASSLREQGTVSEQYF,TGTGCCAGCAGCTTAAGGGAACAGGGGACCGTTTCCGAGCAGTACTTC
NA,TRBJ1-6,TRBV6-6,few,CASRGPSNSPLHF,TGTGCCAGCAGGGGGCCCTCTAATTCACCCCTCCACTTT
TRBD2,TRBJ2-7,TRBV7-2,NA,CASSSSSGGAYEQYF,TGTGCCAGCAGCTCGTCTAGCGGGGGGGCCTACGAGCAGTACTTC
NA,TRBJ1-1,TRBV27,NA,CASSPYTGLNTEAFF,TGTGCCAGCAGTCCGTACACCGGGTTGAACACTGAAGCTTTCTTT